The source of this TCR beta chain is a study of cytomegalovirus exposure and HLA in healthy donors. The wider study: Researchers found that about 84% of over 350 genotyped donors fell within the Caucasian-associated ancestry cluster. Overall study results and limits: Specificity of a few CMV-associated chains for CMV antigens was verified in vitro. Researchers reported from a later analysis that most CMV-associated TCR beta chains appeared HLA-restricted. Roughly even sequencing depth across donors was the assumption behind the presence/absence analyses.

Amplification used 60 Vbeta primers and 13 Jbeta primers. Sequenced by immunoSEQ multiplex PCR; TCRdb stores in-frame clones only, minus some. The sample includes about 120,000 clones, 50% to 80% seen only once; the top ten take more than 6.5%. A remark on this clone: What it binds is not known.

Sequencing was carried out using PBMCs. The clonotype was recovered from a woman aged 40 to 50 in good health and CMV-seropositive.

CDR3 sequence: CASSQESSGLSSYNEQFF. The CDR3, as DNA: TGTGCCAGCAGCCAAGAATCTAGCGGGCTTAGCTCCTACAATGAGCAGTTCTTC. This sequence joins TRBV4-2 and TRBJ2-1, with TRBD2 identical over 8 bases. With V trimmed by 0 bases and J by 0 bases, 7 bases remained unmatched. This CDR3 comprises 18 residues. Per the germline V gene, CDR1 is LGHNA and CDR2 is YNFKEQ.